The T cell receptor (beta chain) described here comes from a study of shared clonotypes between healthy human individuals. Study-level points and caveats: Memory subsets generally showed smaller estimated richness than naive subsets did.

Only a few counts were recorded for this clone. Its target is unknown. Germline assignment: CDR1 SQVTM and CDR2 ANQGSEA. Trimming cost V 3 bases and J 4 bases, with 9 bases left between them. The CDR3 contains 12 residues. This table comes from immunoSEQ multiplex PCR, and its TCRdb copy is limited to in-frame clones, with some not included. Of about 2.2 million clones in the sample, roughly 95% were seen once. CD8 cells classed as naive were CD45RO-negative and positively selected for CCR7, excluding terminally differentiated effector memory CD45RA+ cells. This clonotype was obtained from a man younger than 35 in good health. Some clones in this sample may be carry-over from other donors' samples. Input material: naive CD8+ T cells from PBMCs. The chain couples TRBV29-1 to TRBJ1-2; weak D call: TRBD1 (6 bases). The CDR3 DNA follows: TGCAGCGTTGATCCCAGGGGCTATGGCTACACCTTC. It codes for CSVDPRGYGYTF.